Below, 27 T cell receptor beta chains from the same sample are listed, as sequenced in a study of blood T cells in healthy people across ages. Primed by a sample-barcoded 5' primer and a J-beta primer mix, a second PCR proceeded for roughly 7 to 11 cycles. TCRdb processed the 5' RACE reads anew with MiXCR; each CDR3 protein has one entry. The sample includes about 1.1 million distinct CDR3 sequences, under 40% seen only once; the top ten take over 10%. The sequenced sample consisted of blood. These receptors all come from a man between 18 and 29 years old in good health.

This clonotype has only one observation. The chain has TRBV5-1 and TRBJ1-6; TRBD1 is a possible D gene (5 bases). Between the trimmed V and J ends, which lost 1 base and 7 bases, there was a span of 12 bases. The CDR3 totals 15 residues. Germline CDR1 and CDR2: SGHRS and YFSETQ. Here the CDR3 reads CASSLSRDGNSPLHF. The CDR3 nucleotides are TGCGCCAGCAGCTTGTCGCGGGACGGAAATTCACCCCTCCACTTT.

About this clonotype: One end of the junction fails to match germline, which may point to a read error. The chain links TRBV7-7 to TRBJ2-5; possible D gene TRBD1, 6 bases. CDR3 length: 14 amino acids. In germline, CDR1 is SSHAT, CDR2 FNYEAQ (reference sequence). CDR3 amino acids: CASSLSGVGETQYF. Written as DNA, the CDR3 is TGTGCTAGCAGCTTATCAGGGGTCGGAGAGACCCAGTACTTC.

This clonotype was seen a handful of times. CDR3 in DNA: TGTGCCAGCCGAGCCCCGGGAAACTATGGCTACACCTTC. Amino acid sequence: CASRAPGNYGYTF. The chain uses TRBV6-5 and TRBJ1-2; D is undetermined. Between the trimmed V and J ends, which lost 8 bases and 2 bases, there was a span of 12 bases. Germline V CDR1 and CDR2: MNHEY, SVGAGI. CDR3 length: 13 amino acids.

This clonotype has a handful of counts. This chain connects TRBV20-1 to TRBJ1-1; 7 nucleotides line up with TRBD1. The CDR3 runs to 15 residues. V was clipped by 2 bases and J by 2 bases; unmatched bases: 8. The germline V gene encodes CDR1 DFQATT and CDR2 SNEGSKA (reference sequence). Here the CDR3 DNA reads TGCAGTGCTAGAAGGTATGGGGACAGTAACACTGAAGCTTTCTTT. This translates into CSARRYGDSNTEAFF.

This rearrangement joins TRBV14 to TRBJ2-7, with unresolved D. Germline CDR1 SGHDN, CDR2 FVKESK. The CDR3 is made up of 17 amino acids. Trimming pared 0 bases from V and 0 bases from J, leaving 15 bases between. CDR3 protein: CASSQDGSYKSSYEQYF. CDR3 nucleotides: TGTGCCAGCAGCCAAGACGGGTCTTACAAAAGCTCCTACGAGCAGTACTTC.

A single count supports this clonotype. The rearrangement joins TRBV2 to TRBJ2-4; TRBD2 agrees at 14 bases. Germline V lookup: CDR1 SNHLY, CDR2 FYNNEI. Unmatched junction bases numbered 6, after V lost 7 bases and J lost 4 bases. The CDR3 loop spans 16 amino acids. CDR3 sequence reads: CASTRTSGRSKNIQYF. For the CDR3, the DNA is TGTGCCAGCACCCGGACTAGCGGGAGGAGTAAAAACATTCAGTACTTC.

The chain recombines TRBV27 with TRBJ1-2, with D possibly being TRBD1 (6 bases). The V gene's germline CDR1 is MNHEY and CDR2 SMNVEV (reference sequence). The CDR3 spans 14 residues. Trimming left V 4 bases short and J 6 bases short, with 15 bases between. CDR3 region: CASSYRDGRDGYTF. CDR3 bases: TGTGCCAGCAGTTACAGGGACGGGCGTGATGGCTACACCTTC.

As regards this clonotype: A single base separates this from a much larger clone, so it may be a read error. The DNA of the CDR3 is TGTGCCAGCAGTTTCAGGGGGGCCACTCAGCCCCAGCATTTT. Translation: CASSFRGATQPQHF. The chain is built from TRBV12-3 or TRBV12-4 and TRBJ1-5, with 7 bases lining up with TRBD1. V was clipped by 3 bases and J by 6 bases; unmatched bases: 5. This CDR3 region has 14 residues.

This clonotype has more than one count but fewer than ten. The chain couples TRBV9 to TRBJ1-2, with D possibly TRBD1 on 6 matching bases. CDR3 length: 13 amino acids. Germline V CDR1 and CDR2: SGDLS, YYNGEE. V was pared by 0 bases and J by 7 bases, with 10 bases between. CDR3 region: CASSVVQGGGYTF. The CDR3 DNA reads TGTGCCAGCAGCGTAGTACAGGGCGGTGGCTACACCTTC.

This clonotype was recorded once. The chain has TRBV6-5 and TRBJ1-1; D perhaps matches TRBD1 (5 bases). This CDR3 contains 15 residues. Trimming removed 7 bases at V and 4 bases at J, with 19 bases between. Germline loops: CDR1 MNHEY, CDR2 SVGAGI. The CDR3 here is CASTRIGARGTEAFF. CDR3 coding DNA: TGTGCCAGCACCCGAATAGGGGCAAGAGGCACTGAAGCTTTCTTT.

The genes are TRBV6-5 and TRBJ1-2; D gene unclear. V gave up 0 bases and J gave up 8 bases, with 10 bases separating them. CDR1 is MNHEY and CDR2 is SVGAGI in the germline V gene. This CDR3 comprises 13 residues. The CDR3 nucleotides are TGTGCCAGCAGTTACTCGATCGGGGAAGGCTACACCTTC. Protein sequence: CASSYSIGEGYTF.

V gene TRBV27 combines with J gene TRBJ2-6; 7 bases match TRBD1. CDR3 length: 15 amino acids. V lost 8 bases to trimming and J lost 2 bases; unmatched junction nucleotides: 6. Germline lookup yields CDR1 MNHEY and CDR2 SMNVEV (reference sequence). The CDR3 protein is CASRRGGAGANVLTF. DNA for the CDR3: TGTGCCAGCCGTCGAGGGGGCGCTGGGGCCAACGTCCTGACTTTC.

V usage is TRBV7-2 and J usage is TRBJ1-4; 7 bases map to TRBD1. CDR1 SGHTA and CDR2 FQGNSA come from the germline V gene. The CDR3 length is 16 residues. V dropped 5 bases and J dropped 0; count of bases not matched to a gene: 6. The CDR3 DNA reads TGTGCCAGCAGCGAACGACAGGGTGCAACTAATGAAAAACTGTTTTTT. It encodes CASSERQGATNEKLFF. The full variable domain, its missing parts supplied by reference TRBV7-2 and TRBJ1-4, is GAGVSQSPSNKVTEKGKDVELRCDPISGHTALYWYRQSLGQGLEFLIYFQGNSAPDKSGLPSDRFSAERTGGSVSTLTIQRTQQEDSAVYLCASSERQGATNEKLFFGSGTQLSVL.

The rearrangement links TRBV15 to TRBJ1-2; 9 bases are a match to TRBD1. V gave up 0 bases and J gave up 0 bases; unmatched junction bases: 2. Germline V gene lookup returns CDR1 LNHNV and CDR2 YYDKDF (reference sequence). This CDR3 has 16 amino acids. This CDR3 reads CATSRDRQGANYGYTF. DNA for the CDR3: TGTGCCACCAGCAGAGATAGACAGGGGGCTAACTATGGCTACACCTTC. The entire variable domain, with the rest obtained from reference TRBV15 and TRBJ1-2, is as follows: DAMVIQNPRYQVTQFGKPVTLSCSQTLNHNVMYWYQQKSSQAPKLLFHYYDKDFNNEADTPDNFQSRRPNTSFCFLDIRSPGLGDTAMYLCATSRDRQGANYGYTFGSGTRLTVV.

This clonotype has only a few counts. This chain joins TRBV9 and TRBJ2-1, with D hard to call. The CDR3 contains 17 residues. Germline loops: CDR1 SGDLS, CDR2 YYNGEE. The ends were cut back, 0 bases at V and 0 bases at J, with 13 bases in the middle. The CDR3 here is CASSVGPVPSSYNEQFF. CDR3 DNA sequence: TGTGCCAGCAGCGTAGGTCCGGTCCCTAGCTCCTACAATGAGCAGTTCTTC. Using reference TRBV9 and TRBJ2-1 for the parts outside the CDR3, the full variable domain is DSGVTQTPKHLITATGQRVTLRCSPRSGDLSVYWYQQSLDQGLQFLIQYYNGEERAKGNILERFSAQQFPDLHSELNLSSLELGDSALYFCASSVGPVPSSYNEQFFGPGTRLTVL.

A remark on this clonotype: Given a far larger clone just one base away, this is likely a sequencing read error. The chain employs TRBV7-9 and TRBJ1-1, with D unclear. CDR3 length: 11 amino acids. From germline, CDR1 is SEHNR and CDR2 FQNEAQ (reference sequence). The CDR3 DNA is TGTGCCAGCAGCTTGAACGCTGAAGCTTTCTTT. It specifies CASSLNAEAFF.

The genes are TRBV2 and TRBJ2-3, with D perhaps matching TRBD1 (5 bases). V was pared by 4 bases and J by 6 bases, with 14 bases between. Germline loops: CDR1 SNHLY, CDR2 FYNNEI. This CDR3 has 14 amino acids. The CDR3 spells CASSVVLPGDTQYF. The CDR3 DNA reads as TGTGCCAGCAGTGTGGTGCTTCCAGGGGATACGCAGTATTTT.

The genes are TRBV10-3 and TRBJ1-4; 7 bases line up with TRBD1. Germline values: CDR1 ENHRY, CDR2 SYGVKD. There are 14 residues in the CDR3. V lost 5 bases and J lost 7; bases outside the gene matches: 7. This chain's CDR3 is CAISQQGIGEKLFF. The CDR3 DNA reads TGTGCCATCAGTCAACAGGGGATAGGTGAAAAACTGTTTTTT.

This clonotype showed up many times. This rearrangement joins TRBV10-3 to TRBJ2-7; D gene ambiguous. V was pared by 10 bases and J by 0 bases, with 13 bases between. CDR1 and CDR2 from the germline V gene are ENHRY and SYGVKD. This CDR3 contains 13 residues. The CDR3 DNA follows: TGTGCCACGAAACAGACCGGCTCCTACGAGCAGTACTTC. The encoded protein is CATKQTGSYEQYF.

This clonotype has more than one count but fewer than ten. The J gene is TRBJ1-1, the V gene TRBV4-3; 8 nucleotides align to TRBD1. Germline CDR1 is LGHNA and CDR2 is YSLEER. CDR3 length equals 17 residues. V was pared by 4 bases and J by 1 base, with 11 bases of the junction left unmatched. CDR3 coding DNA: TGCGCCAGCAGCCCACATCGGCAGGGGGCAGGGAACACTGAAGCTTTCTTT. Amino acid sequence: CASSPHRQGAGNTEAFF.

This clonotype came up a few times. The rearrangement uses TRBV28 and TRBJ2-4; D call uncertain. The CDR3 is 16 residues long. Trimming took 1 base from V and 0 from J, leaving 10 bases between them. Per the germline V gene, CDR1 is MDHEN and CDR2 is SYDVKM. As DNA, the CDR3 is TGTGCCAGCAGTTTATACAGCGTACTAGCCAAAAACATTCAGTACTTC. Amino acid sequence: CASSLYSVLAKNIQYF.

This clonotype showed up just a few times. The chain recombines TRBV2 with TRBJ1-5, with 7 bases lining up with TRBD1. Trimming removed 6 bases from V and 6 bases from J; junction bases left unmatched: 8. The CDR3 spans 14 residues. Germline V CDR1 and CDR2: SNHLY, FYNNEI. Here the CDR3 reads CASSFDRVIQPQHF. The DNA of the CDR3 is TGTGCCAGCAGCTTCGACAGGGTGATTCAGCCCCAGCATTTT.

The chain is built from TRBV6-1 and TRBJ2-2; D assignment may be TRBD1 or TRBD2 (5 bases each). Trimming left V 4 bases short and J 1 base short, with 13 bases between. Germline CDR1 is MNHNS and CDR2 is SASEGT. The CDR3 has 16 residues. The CDR3 here is CASSATGRLNTGELFF. The CDR3 bases are TGTGCCAGCAGTGCGACGGGACGCCTGAACACCGGGGAGCTGTTTTTT.

This clonotype was seen a handful of times. This chain uses TRBV4-1 with TRBJ1-5; tentatively, D is TRBD1 (5 bases). Germline-derived CDR1 and CDR2 are MGHRA and YSYEKL. The CDR3 extends over 17 amino acids. V was pared by 1 base and J by 5 bases, with 18 bases between. Written as DNA, the CDR3 is TGCGCCAGCAGCCAAGCCTGGGCGGGTCGAGGGGATCAGCCCCAGCATTTT. Residues: CASSQAWAGRGDQPQHF.

The chain recombines TRBV6-1 with TRBJ2-1, with 11 positions matching TRBD2. The CDR3 contains 19 residues. V was pared by 6 bases and J by 0 bases, with 13 bases of the junction left unmatched. The germline CDR1 and CDR2 sequences are MNHNS and SASEGT. CDR3 amino acids: CASRTRLAGPSSSYNEQFF. For the CDR3, the DNA is TGTGCCAGCAGGACCAGACTAGCGGGGCCGTCGAGCTCCTACAATGAGCAGTTCTTC.

The chain recombines TRBV7-2 with TRBJ2-2; D remains unclear. V shed 5 bases and J shed 5 bases, with 12 bases lying between them. The CDR3 totals 14 residues. The germline V gene encodes CDR1 SGHTA and CDR2 FQGNSA. CDR3 residues: CASSPRPGTGELFF. CDR3 DNA sequence: TGTGCCAGCAGCCCCAGGCCAGGAACCGGGGAGCTGTTTTTT.

The chain combines TRBV9 with TRBJ1-3; no definite D call. The V gene's germline CDR1 is SGDLS and CDR2 YYNGEE. There are 15 residues in the CDR3. Trimming took off 3 bases at V and 0 bases at J, with 10 bases between the two ends. DNA for the CDR3: TGTGCCAGCAGCGCAGACCATAGCTCTGGAAACACCATATATTTT. Its translation: CASSADHSSGNTIYF.